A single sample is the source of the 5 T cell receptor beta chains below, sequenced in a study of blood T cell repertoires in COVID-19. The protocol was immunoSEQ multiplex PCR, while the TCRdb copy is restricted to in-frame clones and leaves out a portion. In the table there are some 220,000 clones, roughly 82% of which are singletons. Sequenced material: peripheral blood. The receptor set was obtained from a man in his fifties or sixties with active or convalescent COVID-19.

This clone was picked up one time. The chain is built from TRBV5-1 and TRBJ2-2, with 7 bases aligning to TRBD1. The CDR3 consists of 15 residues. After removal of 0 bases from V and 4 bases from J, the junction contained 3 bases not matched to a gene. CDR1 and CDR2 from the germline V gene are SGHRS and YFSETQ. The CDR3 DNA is TGCGCCAGCAGCTTGGGCGACAGGGTCACCGGGGAGCTGTTTTTT. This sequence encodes CASSLGDRVTGELFF.

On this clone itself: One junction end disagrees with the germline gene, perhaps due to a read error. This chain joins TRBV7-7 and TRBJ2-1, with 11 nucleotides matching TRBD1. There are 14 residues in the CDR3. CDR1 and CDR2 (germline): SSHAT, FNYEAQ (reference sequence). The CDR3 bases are TGTGCTAGCAGTGGGACAGGGGGGTCCAATGAGCAGTTCTTC. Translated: CASSGTGGSNEQFF.

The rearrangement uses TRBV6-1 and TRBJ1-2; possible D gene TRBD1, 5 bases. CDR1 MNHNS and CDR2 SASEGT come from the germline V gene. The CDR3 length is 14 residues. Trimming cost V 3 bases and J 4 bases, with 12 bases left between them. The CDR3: CASSDGRVGYGYTF. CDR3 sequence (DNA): TGTGCCAGCAGTGACGGCAGGGTGGGCTATGGCTACACCTTC.

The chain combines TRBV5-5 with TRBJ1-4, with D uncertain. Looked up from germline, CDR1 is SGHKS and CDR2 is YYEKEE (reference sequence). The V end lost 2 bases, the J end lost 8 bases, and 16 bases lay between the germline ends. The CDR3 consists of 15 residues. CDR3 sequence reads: CASSFHYFSREKLFF. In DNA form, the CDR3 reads TGTGCCAGCAGCTTCCACTACTTTTCCCGGGAAAAACTGTTTTTT.

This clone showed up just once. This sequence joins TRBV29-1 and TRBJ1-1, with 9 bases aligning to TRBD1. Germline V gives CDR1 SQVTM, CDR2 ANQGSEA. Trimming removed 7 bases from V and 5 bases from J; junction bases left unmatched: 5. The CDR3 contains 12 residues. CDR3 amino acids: CSAGQGRTEAFF. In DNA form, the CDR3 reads TGCAGCGCTGGACAGGGGAGGACTGAAGCTTTCTTT.